The rows below give T cell receptor beta chains drawn from one sample of a study of OX40 agonist ivuxolimab in advanced cancers. Using immunoSEQ multiplex PCR, the repertoire was profiled, and TCRdb retains in-frame clones only, with some absent. This sample has thousands of clones, with about 80% found just once. Sequences were derived from CD4+ or CD8+ T cells sorted from blood, sampled in a trial of the OX40 agonist ivuxolimab. The receptor set was obtained from an adult with an advanced solid tumor such as melanoma, head and neck, liver or kidney cancer. Both conserved end residues are part of each CDR3. A D gene is named only where the DNA matches it firmly. The size entry is marked missing in some rows and otherwise reads once, few, many or a size class.

DNA: TGTGCCAGCAGCTGGACTAGCGGGGACAATGAGCAGTTCTTC
CDR3: CASSWTSGDNEQFF
V: TRBV28
size: NA
J: TRBJ2-1
D: TRBD2

DNA: TGCGCCAGCAGCCACCTAGGGGGCAATGAGCAGTTCTTC
CDR3: CASSHLGGNEQFF
V: TRBV4-3
size: medium-sized
J: TRBJ2-1
D: NA

DNA: TGTGCCACCGGGACAGGAGGCCTACTTGGGGACTATGGCTACACCTTC
CDR3: CATGTGGLLGDYGYTF
V: TRBV7-9
size: NA
J: TRBJ1-2
D: TRBD1

DNA: TGTGCCAGCAGCTTCGGGGGCCCCTACGAGCAGTACTTC
CDR3: CASSFGGPYEQYF
V: TRBV7-9
size: NA
J: TRBJ2-7
D: NA

DNA: TGTGCCAGCAGCGAACAGGGCGTGGGTGAAAAACTGTTTTTT
CDR3: CASSEQGVGEKLFF
V: TRBV9
size: NA
J: TRBJ1-4
D: NA

DNA: TGTGCCAGTAGGGGGCTCGGGGGTAATTCTGGAAACACCATATATTTT
CDR3: CASRGLGGNSGNTIYF
V: TRBV7-6
size: medium-sized
J: TRBJ1-3
D: TRBD1

DNA: TGTGCCAGCAGCGTGCTAGCGGGGGGCCCGAGCTGGGAGCAGTTCTTC
CDR3: CASSVLAGGPSWEQFF
V: TRBV9
size: NA
J: TRBJ2-1
D: TRBD2

DNA: TGTGCCAGCAGCTTCAAGGGTAATGGCTACACCTTC
CDR3: CASSFKGNGYTF
V: TRBV5-6
size: NA
J: TRBJ1-2
D: NA

DNA: TGTGCCACCAGCGGGCGAGACAGGGGTCTTTCCAATGAGCAGTTCTTC
CDR3: CATSGRDRGLSNEQFF
V: TRBV15
size: NA
J: TRBJ2-1
D: TRBD1

DNA: TGTGCCAGCAGCTCTGAATGGGTGGGGGAAAACACTGAAGCTTTCTTT
CDR3: CASSSEWVGENTEAFF
V: TRBV7-9
size: NA
J: TRBJ1-1
D: NA

DNA: TGTGCCAGCAGTTTGGACGGGGATACGCAGTATTTT
CDR3: CASSLDGDTQYF
V: TRBV25-1
size: NA
J: TRBJ2-3
D: NA

DNA: TGTGCCAGCAGCTTACAGGGCCTAAATTCACCCCTCCACTTT
CDR3: CASSLQGLNSPLHF
V: TRBV7-9
size: medium-sized
J: TRBJ1-6
D: NA

DNA: TGTGCCAGCAGTCAGTGGAGCACCGGGGAGCTGTTTTTT
CDR3: CASSQWSTGELFF
V: TRBV6-5
size: NA
J: TRBJ2-2
D: NA

DNA: TGTGCCAGCAGCTTGGAAACCCTAGATAGGAGGGCTTTCTTT
CDR3: CASSLETLDRRAFF
V: TRBV5-4
size: NA
J: TRBJ1-1
D: NA

DNA: TGTGCCAGCAGTGACTCGAATAGTCAGGGGGTGCTCGGCTACACCTTC
CDR3: CASSDSNSQGVLGYTF
V: TRBV6-4
size: NA
J: TRBJ1-2
D: TRBD1

DNA: TGTGCCAGCAGCTTAATAGGCAGGGTGGAGACCCAGTACTTC
CDR3: CASSLIGRVETQYF
V: TRBV7-6
size: NA
J: TRBJ2-5
D: NA

DNA: TGTGCCAGCAGCTCAAGGACAGGGGACACTGAAGCTTTCTTT
CDR3: CASSSRTGDTEAFF
V: TRBV7-9
size: NA
J: TRBJ1-1
D: TRBD1

DNA: TGCGCCAGCGAGGGGGTAGGGGATGGGCAAGGCTACACCTTC
CDR3: CASEGVGDGQGYTF
V: TRBV10-2
size: NA
J: TRBJ1-2
D: NA

DNA: TGTGCCAGCAGCTCTAGCGGGAATACGCAGTATTTT
CDR3: CASSSSGNTQYF
V: TRBV13
size: NA
J: TRBJ2-3
D: TRBD2

DNA: TGTGCCAGCAGCTTAAACAGGGGGCTTTCCTACAATGAGCAGTTCTTC
CDR3: CASSLNRGLSYNEQFF
V: TRBV7-2
size: few
J: TRBJ2-1
D: TRBD1

DNA: TGTGCCAGCAGTGGGGGGAGCTCCTACAATGAGCAGTTCTTC
CDR3: CASSGGSSYNEQFF
V: TRBV9
size: NA
J: TRBJ2-1
D: NA

DNA: TGCGCCAGCAGCCAAGCCCAACAGGCTATGTTCGGGCAGTTCTTC
CDR3: CASSQAQQAMFGQFF
V: TRBV4-1
size: NA
J: TRBJ2-1
D: NA

DNA: TGCGCCAGCAGCCAAGAGGCTATTAGCGAGCAGTACTTC
CDR3: CASSQEAISEQYF
V: TRBV4-1
size: NA
J: TRBJ2-7
D: NA

DNA: TGTGCCAGCAGCGTAGAGGTGAACACTGAAGCTTTCTTT
CDR3: CASSVEVNTEAFF
V: TRBV9
size: few
J: TRBJ1-1
D: NA

DNA: TGTGCCAGCAGGAAACAGGGATCTATTGACGAGCAGTACTTC
CDR3: CASRKQGSIDEQYF
V: TRBV7-9
size: NA
J: TRBJ2-7
D: NA

DNA: TGTGCCAGCAGCGTTAGAAGGGAGAGCGGGGCCAACGTCCTGACTTTC
CDR3: CASSVRRESGANVLTF
V: TRBV9
size: NA
J: TRBJ2-6
D: NA